This T cell receptor (beta chain) was observed in a study of patients and donors after allogeneic stem cell transplantation. This CDR3 has 16 amino acids. CDR1 is KGHDR and CDR2 is SFDVKD in the germline V gene. Germline trimming cut 6 bases from V and 0 bases from J; bases unmatched to any gene: 3. MiXCR, run by TCRdb on the RT-PCR reads, gives a single entry per CDR3 protein. The sample consists of approximately 57,000 distinct CDR3 sequences, 10% to 15% of them appearing once. The chain uses TRBV24-1 and TRBJ2-2; 10 nucleotides agree with TRBD2. This sequence originates from a human donor who was either an allogeneic HSCT recipient or a stem cell or donor lymphocyte infusion donor (not recorded which). It is not recorded whose cells these are; they may come from a transplant donor. Sample: blood, either unsorted or a sorted T cell fraction (not recorded which). In DNA form, the CDR3 reads TGTGCCACCAGTCCCGGGACTAGCGCGAACACCGGGGAGCTGTTTTTT. It encodes CATSPGTSANTGELFF.